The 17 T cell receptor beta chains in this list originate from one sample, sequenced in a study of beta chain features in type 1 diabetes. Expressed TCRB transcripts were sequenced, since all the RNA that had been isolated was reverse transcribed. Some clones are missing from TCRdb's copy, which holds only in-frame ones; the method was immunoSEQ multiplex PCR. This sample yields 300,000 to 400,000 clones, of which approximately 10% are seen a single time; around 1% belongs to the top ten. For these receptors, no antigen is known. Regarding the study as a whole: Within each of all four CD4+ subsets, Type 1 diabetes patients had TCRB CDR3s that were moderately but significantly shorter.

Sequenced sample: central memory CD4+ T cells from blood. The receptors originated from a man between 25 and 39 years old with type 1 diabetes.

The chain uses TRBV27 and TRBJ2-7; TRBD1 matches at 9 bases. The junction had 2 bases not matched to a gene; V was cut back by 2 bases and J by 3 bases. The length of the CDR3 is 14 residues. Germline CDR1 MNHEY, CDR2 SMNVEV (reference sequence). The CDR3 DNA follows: TGTGCCAGCAGTTTAGGGACAGGGTTCTACGAGCAGTACTTC. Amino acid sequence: CASSLGTGFYEQYF.

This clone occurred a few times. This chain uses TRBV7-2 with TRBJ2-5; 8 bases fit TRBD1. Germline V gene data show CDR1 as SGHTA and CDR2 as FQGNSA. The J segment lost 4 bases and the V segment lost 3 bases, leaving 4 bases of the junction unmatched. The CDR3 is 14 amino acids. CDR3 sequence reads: CASSFDRGSETQYF. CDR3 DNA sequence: TGTGCCAGCAGCTTTGACAGGGGATCAGAGACCCAGTACTTC.

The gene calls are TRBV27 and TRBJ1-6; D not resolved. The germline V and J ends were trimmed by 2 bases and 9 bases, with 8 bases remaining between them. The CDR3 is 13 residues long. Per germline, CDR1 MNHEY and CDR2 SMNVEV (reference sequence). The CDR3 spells CASSLKPRSPLHF. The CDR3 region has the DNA TGTGCCAGCAGTTTAAAGCCCCGTTCACCCCTCCACTTT.

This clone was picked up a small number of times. The CDR3, as DNA: TGCAGCGTCCACGGGGGGGCGAACACTGAAGCTTTCTTT. Protein sequence: CSVHGGANTEAFF. The J gene is TRBJ1-1, the V gene TRBV29-1; the D gene is possibly TRBD1 (6 bases). The CDR3 loop spans 13 amino acids. Germline CDR1 reads SQVTM; CDR2 reads ANQGSEA. Trimming stripped 6 bases from V and 1 base from J, with 12 bases between.

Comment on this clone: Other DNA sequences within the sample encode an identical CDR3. The CDR3: CASSKGGPTGGYTF. The CDR3, as DNA: TGTGCCAGCAGCAAAGGGGGGCCCACGGGTGGCTACACCTTC. The chain recombines TRBV21-1 with TRBJ1-2; the table's D call TRBD1 went unverified against the DNA. TRBV21-1 is listed as a pseudogene. The CDR3 spans 14 residues.

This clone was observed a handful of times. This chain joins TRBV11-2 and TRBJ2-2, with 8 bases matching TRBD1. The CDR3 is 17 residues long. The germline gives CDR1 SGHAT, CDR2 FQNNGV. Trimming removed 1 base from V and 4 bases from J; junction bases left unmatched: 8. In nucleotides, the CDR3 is TGTGCCAGCAGCTTAGTGGGACAGGCCTATATCACCGGGGAGCTGTTTTTT. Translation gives CASSLVGQAYITGELFF.

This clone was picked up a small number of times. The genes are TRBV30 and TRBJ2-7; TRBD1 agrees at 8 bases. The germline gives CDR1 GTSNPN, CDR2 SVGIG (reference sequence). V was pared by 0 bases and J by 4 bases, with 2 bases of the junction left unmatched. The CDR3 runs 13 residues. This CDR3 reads CAWSVQGGYEQYF. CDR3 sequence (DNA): TGTGCCTGGAGTGTACAGGGGGGATACGAGCAGTACTTC.

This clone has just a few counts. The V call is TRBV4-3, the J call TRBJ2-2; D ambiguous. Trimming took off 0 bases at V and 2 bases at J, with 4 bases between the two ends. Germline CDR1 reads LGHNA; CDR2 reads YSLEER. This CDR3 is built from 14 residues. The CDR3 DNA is TGCGCCAGCAGCCAAGAGGCCAACACCGGGGAGCTGTTTTTT. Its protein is CASSQEANTGELFF.

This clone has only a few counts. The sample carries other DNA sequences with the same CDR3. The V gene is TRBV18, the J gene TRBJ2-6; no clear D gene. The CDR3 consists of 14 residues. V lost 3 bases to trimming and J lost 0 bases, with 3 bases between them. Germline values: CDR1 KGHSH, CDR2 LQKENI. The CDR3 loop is CASSPSSGANVLTF. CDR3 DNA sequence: TGTGCCAGCTCACCGAGCTCTGGGGCCAACGTCCTGACTTTC. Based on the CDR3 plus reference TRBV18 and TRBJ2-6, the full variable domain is NAGVMQNPRHLVRRRGQEARLRCSPMKGHSHVYWYRQLPEEGLKFMVYLQKENIIDESGMPKERFSAEFPKEGPSILRIQQVVRGDSAAYFCASSPSSGANVLTFGAGSRLTVL.

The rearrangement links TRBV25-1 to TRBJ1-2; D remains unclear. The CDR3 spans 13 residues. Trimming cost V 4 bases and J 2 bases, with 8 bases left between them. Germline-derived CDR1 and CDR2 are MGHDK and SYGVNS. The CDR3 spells CASSVRTNYGYTF. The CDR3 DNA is TGTGCCAGCAGTGTTCGGACGAACTATGGCTACACCTTC.

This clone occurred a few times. As DNA, the CDR3 is TGTGCCAGCAGCCGACAGGGCCCCACTGAAGCTTTCTTT. Translating it yields CASSRQGPTEAFF. This chain uses TRBV7-9 with TRBJ1-1; TRBD1 matches at 7 bases. Per germline, CDR1 SEHNR and CDR2 FQNEAQ (reference sequence). This CDR3 has 13 residues. The V and J ends lost 5 bases and 4 bases, in that order; junction bases with no gene match: 4.

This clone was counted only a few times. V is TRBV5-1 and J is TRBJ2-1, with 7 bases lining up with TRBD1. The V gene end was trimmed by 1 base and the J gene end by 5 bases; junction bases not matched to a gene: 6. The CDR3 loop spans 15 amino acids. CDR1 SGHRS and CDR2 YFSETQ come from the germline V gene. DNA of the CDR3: TGCGCCAGCAGCTTGTCCGGGACAGATAACAATGAGCAGTTCTTC. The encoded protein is CASSLSGTDNNEQFF.

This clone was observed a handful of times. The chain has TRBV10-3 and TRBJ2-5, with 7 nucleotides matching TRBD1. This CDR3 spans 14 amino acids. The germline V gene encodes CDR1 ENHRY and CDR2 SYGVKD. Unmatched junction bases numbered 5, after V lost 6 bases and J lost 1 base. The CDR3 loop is CAISPGQSQETQYF. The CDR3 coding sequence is TGTGCCATCAGCCCGGGACAGTCCCAAGAGACCCAGTACTTC.

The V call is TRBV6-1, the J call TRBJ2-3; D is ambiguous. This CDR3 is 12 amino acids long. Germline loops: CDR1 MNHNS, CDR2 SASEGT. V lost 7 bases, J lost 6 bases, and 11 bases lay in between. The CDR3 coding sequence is TGTGCCAGCACCCAAACCGGGGATACGCAGTATTTT. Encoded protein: CASTQTGDTQYF.

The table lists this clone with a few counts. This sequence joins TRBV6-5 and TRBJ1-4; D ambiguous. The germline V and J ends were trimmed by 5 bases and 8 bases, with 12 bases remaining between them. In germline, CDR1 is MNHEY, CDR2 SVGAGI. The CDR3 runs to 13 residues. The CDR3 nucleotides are TGTGCCAGCAGTAGAGGACCTCGAGAAAAACTGTTTTTT. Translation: CASSRGPREKLFF.

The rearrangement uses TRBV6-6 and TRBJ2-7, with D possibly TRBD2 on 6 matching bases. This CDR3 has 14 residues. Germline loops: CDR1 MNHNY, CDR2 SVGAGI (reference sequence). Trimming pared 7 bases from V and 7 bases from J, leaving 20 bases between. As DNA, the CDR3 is TGTGCCAGCACCCAAACGGGGGTGAGAGAGGAGCAGTACTTC. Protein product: CASTQTGVREEQYF.

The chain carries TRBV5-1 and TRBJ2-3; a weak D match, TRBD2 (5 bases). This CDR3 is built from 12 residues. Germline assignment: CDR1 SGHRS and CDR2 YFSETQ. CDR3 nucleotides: TGCGCAACCGGGGAAAACACAGATACGCAGTATTTT. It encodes CATGENTDTQYF.